This T cell receptor (beta chain) was retrieved from a study of blood T cell repertoires in COVID-19 (dated by TCRdb to about 2020). Regarding the study in general: The collaborator samples originated in the United States, Italy and Spain and spanned the acute and convalescent phases of COVID-19. The samples were drawn from two sources: the first 160 participants of the ongoing ImmuneRACE study, and approximately 1,300 subjects contributed by 6 global collaborators. Where available, HLA class I and class II types were obtained from metadata supplied by the sample provider rather than from assay-based typing. The repertoires were released in a freely available public database intended as a resource for research on the immune response to SARS-CoV-2. The sample metadata nearly always contained a de-identified subject ID, COVID-19 status, age in years and sex. The material from the prospective study consisted of cDNA or gDNA derived from T cells, B-cell-depleted T cells, or PBMCs. The dataset comprised deeply sampled blood TCRbeta repertoires from subjects exposed to, actively infected with, or recovered from COVID-19.

Trimming costs V 6 bases and J 0 bases, and their ends lie 16 bases apart. CDR1 and CDR2, per the germline V gene (reference sequence), are LGHDT and YNNKEL. Reading from cysteine to phenylalanine, the CDR3 counts 16 amino acids. Only the CDR3 region is kept as DNA, spanning 48 bases read in frame from base 1. For this clone: Which antigen it targets is not known. The record has no base qualities; no much larger clone is one base away.

The collaborating institutions used their own protocols to collect whole blood in K2EDTA tubes. For TCRbeta analysis, collaborators shipped samples as frozen whole blood, isolated PBMCs, or DNA extracted from either of those sample types. Broader findings and caveats from the paper: The quantity of clinical and demographic metadata differed by source and by participant and was supplied without curation.

The immunoSEQ Assay, a bias-controlled multiplex PCR, was used to amplify TCRbeta CDR3 regions from genomic DNA. In the authors' own workflow: The number of nucleated cells in each sample was estimated by amplification of reference gene primers within the assay. To quantify the absolute abundance of each unique TCRbeta CDR3 rearrangement, sequence reads were collapsed and filtered. For each sample, productive Simpson clonality was calculated as the square root of Simpson's diversity index over productive rearrangements. What TCRdb holds here is the immuneACCESS table cut down to in-frame rearrangements. Part of the clones is not present; checked against another copy, under half of the missing clones reflect an unresolved V gene, and the others are unexplained. That table is the source of V, J and clone size, and D and trimming were worked out from the DNA. The sample includes 80,000 to 95,000 clones, with approximately 81% observed a single time. Roughly two fifths of the sample is in the top ten clones.

Recombination linked TRBV3-1 (or the pseudogene TRBV3-2) to TRBJ2-3; TRBD2 might be the D gene, on 6 matching bases. The sequencing sample was made of peripheral blood. This clonotype was obtained from a man of 80 years or more with acute or convalescent COVID-19. The bases read TGTGCCAGCAGTCCCAATAGCGGAGCCAGCACAGATACGCAGTATTTT. Its amino acids are CASSPNSGASTDTQYF.